The clone carrying this T cell receptor (beta chain) was observed a few times. What it binds is unknown. The sample belongs to a study of cytomegalovirus exposure and HLA in healthy donors. Study results and caveats: In a later analysis, CMV-associated beta chains were mostly HLA-associated, it appeared. Available immune exposure information covered CMV serostatus only. A classifier reportedly called cytomegalovirus status with high sensitivity and specificity.

All the people who gave samples were healthy bone marrow donors. Primers included in the PCR were 60 Vbeta and 13 Jbeta primers. Produced via immunoSEQ multiplex PCR; TCRdb's table is partial and in-frame only. The sample gives about 140,000 clones, 75% to 85% of which show up once; approximately 3% is in the top ten. CDR1 SGHRS and CDR2 YFSETQ come from the germline V gene. The CDR3 sequence is 14 residues long. Trimming cost V 2 bases and J 0 bases, with 5 bases left between them. The source of this sequence is a female donor in good health and CMV-seronegative. The chain uses TRBV5-1 and TRBJ2-2; no firm D call. Sequenced material: PBMCs. The CDR3 is CASSFQTNTGELFF. The CDR3 nucleotides read TGCGCCAGCAGCTTCCAGACGAACACCGGGGAGCTGTTTTTT.